This TCR beta chain was recorded in a study of immune heterogeneity within non-small cell lung tumors. Study details: Of all tumors, several turned out to be squamous cell carcinomas, approximately eleven were non-squamous carcinomas and 1 was not otherwise specified.

CDR3 length equals 14 residues. The germline gives CDR1 SGDLS, CDR2 YYNGEE. The V and J ends lost 4 bases and 2 bases respectively, with 11 bases between them. This clonotype came up a few times. As yet, its antigen is unknown. Study-wide findings and caveats: Identical dominant CDR3 beta clonotypes were found repeatedly across the tumor sites of a single patient, and these appeared alongside high-frequency clones that were unique to particular tumor locations.

A first 10-cycle multiplex round used 32 V-gene and 13 J-gene primers on TCR beta CDR3. Each CDR3 protein is one row after TCRdb ran MiXCR on the multiplex PCR reads. The table records about 16,000 distinct CDR3 sequences, around 30% of them present only once. Genomic DNA extracted from bulk tumor tissue served as template. A total of 550 to 650 ng was used per sample. Primary tumors were biopsied several times each, far apart, intraoperatively. Curative surgery was undertaken by patients, who had untreated, newly diagnosed non-small cell lung cancer. The specimen was lung tumor tissue. V gene TRBV9 combines with J gene TRBJ2-3; perhaps D is TRBD1 or TRBD2 (5 bases each). The source of this sequence is a woman in her forties or fifties with non-small cell lung cancer. CDR3 in DNA: TGTGCCAGCAGCTTCCGGGGCCTCACAGATACGCAGTATTTT. Protein sequence: CASSFRGLTDTQYF.